These 13 T cell receptor beta chains were sequenced from one sample in a study of cytomegalovirus exposure and HLA in healthy donors. This PCR relied on a set of 60 Vbeta primers and 13 Jbeta primers. The table came from immunoSEQ multiplex PCR; TCRdb's copy has only in-frame clones and leaves some out. The sample yields over 150,000 clones, approximately 80% seen once. Sequences were obtained from PBMCs. These receptors all come from a woman aged 25 to 39 in good health and CMV-seropositive.

The CDR3 nucleotides are TGTGCCAGCAGTGAAGCGCTTCAAGGGACAACTTCTAATGAAAAACTGTTTTTT. Residues: CASSEALQGTTSNEKLFF. The chain couples TRBV6-1 to TRBJ1-4, with D possibly being TRBD1 (6 bases). The CDR3 has 18 residues. Germline V CDR1 and CDR2: MNHNS, SASEGT. V lost 0 bases, J lost 3 bases, and 17 bases lay in between.

The genes are TRBV7-9 and TRBJ2-1; D gene ambiguous. The ends were cut back, 0 bases at V and 8 bases at J, with 5 bases in the middle. This CDR3 comprises 12 residues. Germline-derived CDR1 and CDR2 are SEHNR and FQNEAQ (reference sequence). The CDR3 here is CASSLANYEQFF. CDR3 nucleotide sequence: TGTGCCAGCAGCTTAGCCAATTATGAGCAGTTCTTC. The variable domain in full, completed from reference TRBV7-9 and TRBJ2-1, reads DTGVSQNPRHKITKRGQNVTFRCDPISEHNRLYWYRQTLGQGPEFLTYFQNEAQLEKSRLLSDRFSAERPKGSFSTLEIQRTEQGDSAMYLCASSLANYEQFFGPGTRLTVL.

The J gene is TRBJ2-5, the V gene TRBV7-2, with 10 positions matching TRBD2. CDR3 length: 15 amino acids. Germline V CDR1 and CDR2: SGHTA, FQGNSA. The junction had 7 bases not matched to a gene; V was cut back by 5 bases and J by 4 bases. Here the CDR3 DNA reads TGTGCCAGCAGCGAGCGGGGGGGACAGTTAGAGACCCAGTACTTC. As protein: CASSERGGQLETQYF.

CDR3 DNA: TGTGCCAGCAGCACCCTGAGGCCTGAGCACTATGGCTACACCTTC. It yields the protein CASSTLRPEHYGYTF. This sequence joins TRBV28 and TRBJ1-2; D is unresolved. The CDR3 extends over 15 amino acids. CDR1 MDHEN and CDR2 SYDVKM come from the germline V gene. V was shortened by 6 bases and J by 3 bases, with 17 bases between the two germline ends.

The CDR3 coding sequence is TGCGCCAGCAGCTTGGGGGCCTATGGCTACACCTTC. The encoded protein is CASSLGAYGYTF. The V gene is TRBV5-1, the J gene TRBJ1-2; D uncertain. V lost 0 bases and J lost 4, with 4 bases in between. The germline CDR1 and CDR2 sequences are SGHRS and YFSETQ. The CDR3 spans 12 residues.

The rearrangement joins TRBV30 to TRBJ1-1, with D possibly TRBD1 on 5 matching bases. The germline V and J ends were trimmed by 3 bases and 11 bases, with 16 bases remaining between them. Germline V CDR1 and CDR2: GTSNPN, SVGIG (reference sequence). This CDR3 is built from 12 residues. CDR3 residues: CAWSRRPGGAFF. In nucleotides, the CDR3 is TGTGCCTGGAGCCGACGTCCCGGGGGGGCTTTCTTT.

CDR3 residues: CASSYRQGLNYGYTF. The CDR3 nucleotides read TGTGCCAGCAGTTACAGACAGGGCTTAAACTATGGCTACACCTTC. The chain has TRBV6-6 and TRBJ1-2, with 7 bases fitting TRBD1. This CDR3 is 15 amino acids long. The germline V gene has CDR1 MNHNY and CDR2 SVGAGI (reference sequence). Trimming removed 2 bases from V and 2 bases from J; junction bases left unmatched: 5.

This chain links TRBV9 with TRBJ2-5; 9 bases are a match to TRBD1. Germline V gives CDR1 SGDLS, CDR2 YYNGEE. The V gene end was trimmed by 7 bases and the J gene end by 5 bases; junction bases not matched to a gene: 6. The CDR3 extends over 13 amino acids. CDR3: CASGTGTSETQYF. The CDR3 nucleotides are TGTGCCAGCGGGACAGGGACCTCGGAGACCCAGTACTTC.

This chain links TRBV9 with TRBJ2-3; 10 nucleotides agree with TRBD2. The V gene end was trimmed by 0 bases and the J gene end by 3 bases; junction bases not matched to a gene: 4. The CDR3 loop spans 16 amino acids. CDR1 is SGDLS and CDR2 is YYNGEE in the germline V gene. DNA of the CDR3: TGTGCCAGCAGCGTAGAGCGGGGGGGCCCAACAGATACGCAGTATTTT. It encodes CASSVERGGPTDTQYF.

The genes are TRBV13 and TRBJ2-1; 7 nucleotides match TRBD1. The CDR3 is 15 residues long. In germline, CDR1 is PRHDT, CDR2 FYEKMQ (reference sequence). V lost 5 bases and J lost 4; bases outside the gene matches: 8. CDR3 residues: CASSPPGTDYNEQFF. CDR3 sequence (DNA): TGTGCCAGCAGCCCGCCCGGGACAGATTACAATGAGCAGTTCTTC.

Only one count was recorded for this clone. The rearrangement links TRBV6-5 to TRBJ1-6; unclear D gene. Germline CDR1 MNHEY, CDR2 SVGAGI. This CDR3 region has 13 residues. Trimming left V 2 bases short and J 13 bases short, with 12 bases between. The CDR3 region is CASSYRPGVPLHF. The CDR3 nucleotides read TGTGCCAGCAGTTACAGACCGGGTGTCCCCCTCCACTTT.

This CDR3 reads CASSWVAGVGEQYF. For the CDR3, the DNA is TGTGCCAGCAGCTGGGTGGCGGGGGTCGGCGAGCAGTACTTC. The V call is TRBV5-6, the J call TRBJ2-7; 7 nucleotides match TRBD2. Losses at the gene ends were 3 bases for V and 6 bases for J; bases not matched to a gene: 9. Germline assignment: CDR1 SGHDT and CDR2 YYEEEE. The length of the CDR3 is 14 residues.

V and J are TRBV28 and TRBJ1-2, with unresolved D. Trimming took off 6 bases at V and 4 bases at J, with 12 bases between the two ends. The length of the CDR3 is 13 residues. Germline CDR1 MDHEN, CDR2 SYDVKM. The CDR3 DNA reads as TGTGCCAGCAGGATGACACGCTCCTATGGCTACACCTTC. It yields the protein CASRMTRSYGYTF.